This T cell receptor beta chain emerged from a study of blood T cell repertoires in COVID-19. Produced via immunoSEQ multiplex PCR; TCRdb's table is partial and in-frame only. The table records more than 150,000 clones, over 75% of them present only once. What the recovered Cohort 3 donors had was two negative PCRs, clearance, or symptom resolution. Trimming stripped 4 bases from V and 4 bases from J, with 8 bases between. The CDR3 is made up of 12 amino acids. This chain connects TRBV12-3 or TRBV12-4 to TRBJ2-7, with D tentatively TRBD1 (5 bases). Sequenced input: PBMCs or T cells enriched from blood (not recorded which). The receptor was isolated from a man aged 45-65 years who had recovered from COVID-19. The CDR3 is CASSSTDYEQYF. As DNA, the CDR3 is TGTGCCAGCAGTTCGACAGATTACGAGCAGTACTTC.